This T cell receptor beta chain was observed in a study of T cell repertoires in cytomegalovirus infection. Study-level information: Well-studied HLA-B-restricted epitopes and recently identified HLA-C-restricted epitopes of CMV were both used in the study. A matching HLA type, together with CMV infection, was signaled by public TCR beta signatures.

Losses at the gene ends were 6 bases for V and 9 bases for J; bases not matched to a gene: 13. From germline, CDR1 is SGHAT and CDR2 FQNNGV. The CDR3 length is 16 residues. This clonotype was observed a few times. The antigen is undetermined. General observations from the study: Identification of carriers of CMV plus the relevant HLA was achieved through cumulative public TCR beta family frequency. Clonotypes of TCR beta that were HLA-C-restricted and CMV-specific dominated the ex vivo response.

TCRdb re-analysed the reads in MiXCR, keeping a single row per CDR3 protein. The repertoire includes around 900,000 distinct CDR3 sequences, roughly 31% of them detected once, and 13% sits in the top ten. The chain recombines TRBV11-2 with TRBJ1-6, with 8 bases fitting TRBD1. Sample: cultured CD8+ T cells from PBMCs, taken from culture after CMV antigen stimulation. This receptor was taken from a human donor in good health (CMV status not recorded). Some clones in this sample may be carry-over from other donors' samples. The DNA for the CDR3 is TGTGCCAGCAGACACTCCGGACAGGGTTTAGGTTCACCCCTCCACTTT. This gives the protein CASRHSGQGLGSPLHF.